Listed below are T cell receptor beta chains from one sample, sequenced in a study of cytomegalovirus exposure and HLA in healthy donors. Method: immunoSEQ multiplex PCR; TCRdb's copy keeps in-frame clones and lacks some. The sample lists over 85,000 clones; less than 85% were seen once. What was sequenced was PBMCs. These receptors all come from a man aged 40-49 years in good health and CMV-seronegative. CDR3s include the opening cysteine and the closing phenylalanine or tryptophan. D genes are given only for firm matches. The size of a clone is reported for some rows only, either as once, few or many, or as a class for expanded clones.

len: 14; j_gene: TRBJ1-6; v_gene: TRBV6-6; d_gene: .; abundance: .; CDR3aa: CASTGGVFGSPLHF; CDR3nt: TGTGCCAGCACGGGGGGAGTCTTTGGTTCACCCCTCCACTTT
len: 14; j_gene: TRBJ2-1; v_gene: TRBV5-1; d_gene: TRBD2; abundance: .; CDR3aa: CASRGLASEDEQFF; CDR3nt: TGCGCCAGCAGAGGACTAGCCTCTGAGGATGAGCAGTTCTTC
len: 14; j_gene: TRBJ1-1; v_gene: TRBV7-3; d_gene: .; abundance: once; CDR3aa: CASSLIGGTTAAFF; CDR3nt: TGTGCCAGCAGCTTAATCGGGGGGACAACAGCGGCTTTCTTT
len: 13; j_gene: TRBJ2-7; v_gene: TRBV7-9; d_gene: .; abundance: .; CDR3aa: CASSQPGVHEQYF; CDR3nt: TGTGCCAGCAGTCAACCAGGGGTCCACGAGCAGTACTTC
len: 17; j_gene: TRBJ1-1; v_gene: TRBV19; d_gene: .; abundance: .; CDR3aa: CASSIGGPGGGHTEAFF; CDR3nt: TGTGCCAGTAGTATAGGCGGTCCGGGGGGCGGTCACACTGAAGCTTTCTTT
len: 14; j_gene: TRBJ2-7; v_gene: TRBV5-1; d_gene: TRBD1; abundance: once; CDR3aa: CASTGTGWVGEQYF; CDR3nt: TGCGCCAGCACCGGGACAGGGTGGGTGGGGGAGCAGTACTTC
len: 14; j_gene: TRBJ2-3; v_gene: TRBV7-8; d_gene: .; abundance: .; CDR3aa: CASSLAPGPDTQYF; CDR3nt: TGTGCCAGCAGCTTAGCGCCAGGGCCAGATACGCAGTATTTT
len: 11; j_gene: TRBJ2-5; v_gene: TRBV7-9; d_gene: .; abundance: once; CDR3aa: CASSRGETQYF; CDR3nt: TGTGCCAGCAGTCGAGGAGAGACCCAGTACTTC
len: 14; j_gene: TRBJ2-3; v_gene: TRBV4-3; d_gene: TRBD2; abundance: .; CDR3aa: CASSPGLASDTQYF; CDR3nt: TGCGCCAGCAGCCCAGGACTAGCGTCAGATACGCAGTATTTT
len: 16; j_gene: TRBJ1-5; v_gene: TRBV7-2; d_gene: .; abundance: .; CDR3aa: CASSLVGGGGNQPQHF; CDR3nt: TGTGCCAGCAGCTTAGTAGGAGGGGGGGGCAATCAGCCCCAGCATTTT
len: 14; j_gene: TRBJ2-7; v_gene: TRBV5-6; d_gene: .; abundance: .; CDR3aa: CASSVYRSRNEQYF; CDR3nt: TGTGCCAGCAGCGTCTACAGGTCGCGAAACGAGCAGTACTTC
len: 17; j_gene: TRBJ2-2; v_gene: TRBV7-2; d_gene: TRBD2; abundance: .; CDR3aa: CASSLAVAGGRTGELFF; CDR3nt: TGTGCCAGCAGCTTAGCGGTGGCGGGGGGCCGCACCGGGGAGCTGTTTTTT
len: 16; j_gene: TRBJ2-1; v_gene: TRBV11-2; d_gene: .; abundance: .; CDR3aa: CASSFNVRALLNEQFF; CDR3nt: TGTGCCAGCAGCTTCAATGTCAGGGCTTTATTGAATGAGCAGTTCTTC
len: 13; j_gene: TRBJ1-2; v_gene: TRBV27; d_gene: .; abundance: few; CDR3aa: CASSSSNRAGYTF; CDR3nt: TGTGCCAGCAGTTCTTCCAACAGGGCTGGCTACACCTTC
len: 15; j_gene: TRBJ1-1; v_gene: TRBV6-1; d_gene: .; abundance: few; CDR3aa: CASSERTELNTEAFF; CDR3nt: TGTGCCAGCAGTGAAAGGACAGAGTTGAACACTGAAGCTTTCTTT
len: 15; j_gene: TRBJ2-1; v_gene: TRBV7-2; d_gene: TRBD2; abundance: .; CDR3aa: CASSLSGGARNEQFF; CDR3nt: TGTGCCAGCAGCTTAAGCGGGGGGGCGCGGAATGAGCAGTTCTTC
len: 13; j_gene: TRBJ1-2; v_gene: TRBV5-1; d_gene: .; abundance: few; CDR3aa: CASSLTGQLGYTF; CDR3nt: TGCGCCAGCAGCTTGACCGGACAGCTCGGCTACACCTTC
len: 14; j_gene: TRBJ1-2; v_gene: TRBV6-5; d_gene: .; abundance: .; CDR3aa: CASRMSVNYYGYTF; CDR3nt: TGTGCCAGCAGAATGTCCGTAAATTACTATGGCTACACCTTC
len: 18; j_gene: TRBJ2-1; v_gene: TRBV14; d_gene: TRBD1; abundance: .; CDR3aa: CASSHYRTGGPRYNEQFF; CDR3nt: TGTGCCAGCAGCCATTACAGGACAGGGGGCCCGAGGTACAATGAGCAGTTCTTC
len: 12; j_gene: TRBJ1-2; v_gene: TRBV19; d_gene: TRBD1; abundance: .; CDR3aa: CASRQGDYGYTF; CDR3nt: TGTGCCAGTAGACAGGGGGACTATGGCTACACCTTC
len: 14; j_gene: TRBJ1-6; v_gene: TRBV7-2; d_gene: .; abundance: .; CDR3aa: CASSLERGGSPLHF; CDR3nt: TGTGCCAGCAGCTTAGAAAGGGGAGGTTCACCCCTCCACTTT
len: 13; j_gene: TRBJ1-4; v_gene: TRBV10-3; d_gene: TRBD1; abundance: .; CDR3aa: CAIAARGNEKLFF; CDR3nt: TGTGCCATCGCGGCCAGGGGGAATGAAAAACTGTTTTTT
len: 14; j_gene: TRBJ1-1; v_gene: TRBV11-1; d_gene: TRBD1; abundance: .; CDR3aa: CASSRETGITEAFF; CDR3nt: TGTGCCAGCAGCCGAGAGACAGGGATCACTGAAGCTTTCTTT
len: 14; j_gene: TRBJ1-1; v_gene: TRBV27; d_gene: .; abundance: .; CDR3aa: CASSFRSQNTEAFF; CDR3nt: TGTGCCAGCAGTTTCCGATCACAGAACACTGAAGCTTTCTTT
len: 13; j_gene: TRBJ2-1; v_gene: TRBV6-1; d_gene: .; abundance: .; CDR3aa: CASSDYTVNEQFF; CDR3nt: TGTGCCAGCAGCGACTATACAGTAAATGAGCAGTTCTTC
len: 12; j_gene: TRBJ2-3; v_gene: TRBV18; d_gene: .; abundance: once; CDR3aa: CASSPNTDTQYF; CDR3nt: TGTGCCAGCTCACCCAACACAGATACGCAGTATTTT
len: 14; j_gene: TRBJ1-4; v_gene: TRBV5-1; d_gene: TRBD1; abundance: .; CDR3aa: CASSVTGPGEKLFF; CDR3nt: TGCGCCAGCAGCGTGACAGGGCCAGGAGAAAAACTGTTTTTT
len: 11; j_gene: TRBJ2-7; v_gene: TRBV5-6; d_gene: .; abundance: .; CDR3aa: CASSHRDEQYF; CDR3nt: TGTGCCAGCAGCCACAGGGATGAGCAGTACTTC
len: 12; j_gene: TRBJ1-3; v_gene: TRBV25-1; d_gene: .; abundance: .; CDR3aa: CASSGREDTIYF; CDR3nt: TGTGCCAGCAGTGGGCGGGAGGACACCATATATTTT
len: 16; j_gene: TRBJ2-1; v_gene: TRBV11-3; d_gene: .; abundance: .; CDR3aa: CASSLGLTGSYNEQFF; CDR3nt: TGTGCCAGCAGCTTAGGATTAACAGGTTCCTACAATGAGCAGTTCTTC
len: 14; j_gene: TRBJ1-1; v_gene: TRBV7-2; d_gene: .; abundance: .; CDR3aa: CASSPGGRHTEAFF; CDR3nt: TGTGCCAGCAGCCCGGGGGGCAGGCACACTGAAGCTTTCTTT
len: 12; j_gene: TRBJ1-1; v_gene: TRBV19; d_gene: .; abundance: few; CDR3aa: CASTLAGSEAFF; CDR3nt: TGTGCCAGTACCCTAGCTGGGTCTGAAGCTTTCTTT
len: 18; j_gene: TRBJ1-2; v_gene: TRBV13; d_gene: TRBD1; abundance: .; CDR3aa: CASSDPGQGAISDYGYTF; CDR3nt: TGTGCCAGCAGCGACCCCGGGCAGGGGGCTATTTCGGACTATGGCTACACCTTC
len: 15; j_gene: TRBJ1-5; v_gene: TRBV7-9; d_gene: .; abundance: .; CDR3aa: CASSLAGAGNQPQHF; CDR3nt: TGTGCCAGCAGCTTAGCGGGCGCCGGCAATCAGCCCCAGCATTTT
len: 16; j_gene: TRBJ1-5; v_gene: TRBV7-2; d_gene: TRBD1; abundance: once; CDR3aa: CASSLVGTGINQPQHF; CDR3nt: TGTGCCAGCAGCTTAGTGGGGACAGGGATCAATCAGCCCCAGCATTTT
len: 15; j_gene: TRBJ1-2; v_gene: TRBV7-2; d_gene: TRBD1; abundance: .; CDR3aa: CASSSSRQGLYGYTF; CDR3nt: TGTGCCAGCAGCTCTTCTAGACAGGGCCTCTATGGCTACACCTTC
len: 12; j_gene: TRBJ1-2; v_gene: TRBV6-6; d_gene: .; abundance: .; CDR3aa: CASSYEEGDYTF; CDR3nt: TGTGCCAGCAGTTACGAGGAGGGAGACTACACCTTC
len: 14; j_gene: TRBJ1-5; v_gene: TRBV2; d_gene: .; abundance: .; CDR3aa: CASSEQVLNQPQHF; CDR3nt: TGTGCCAGCAGTGAACAGGTCCTAAATCAGCCCCAGCATTTT
len: 14; j_gene: TRBJ1-5; v_gene: TRBV7-6; d_gene: .; abundance: .; CDR3aa: CASSLGGMDQPQHF; CDR3nt: TGTGCCAGCAGCTTAGGAGGAATGGATCAGCCCCAGCATTTT
len: 14; j_gene: TRBJ1-6; v_gene: TRBV4-3; d_gene: TRBD1; abundance: .; CDR3aa: CASSQDQGESPLHF; CDR3nt: TGCGCCAGCAGCCAAGATCAGGGGGAATCACCCCTCCACTTT
len: 15; j_gene: TRBJ2-5; v_gene: TRBV7-9; d_gene: TRBD2; abundance: .; CDR3aa: CASSSPAGGQETQYF; CDR3nt: TGTGCCAGCAGCTCCCCAGCGGGGGGGCAAGAGACCCAGTACTTC
len: 14; j_gene: TRBJ1-5; v_gene: TRBV19; d_gene: .; abundance: .; CDR3aa: CASSRQGSNQPQHF; CDR3nt: TGTGCCAGTAGCAGGCAGGGTAGCAATCAGCCCCAGCATTTT
len: 14; j_gene: TRBJ1-4; v_gene: TRBV6-6; d_gene: .; abundance: .; CDR3aa: CASSYSITAEKLFF; CDR3nt: TGTGCCAGCAGTTACTCGATTACAGCTGAAAAACTGTTTTTT
len: 15; j_gene: TRBJ2-1; v_gene: TRBV6-6; d_gene: TRBD1; abundance: .; CDR3aa: CASSYSRDRGHEQFF; CDR3nt: TGTGCCAGCAGTTACTCTCGGGACAGGGGGCATGAGCAGTTCTTC
len: 14; j_gene: TRBJ2-7; v_gene: TRBV27; d_gene: TRBD1; abundance: .; CDR3aa: CASRRTGEIDEQYF; CDR3nt: TGTGCCAGCAGAAGGACAGGGGAAATTGACGAGCAGTACTTC
len: 13; j_gene: TRBJ1-2; v_gene: TRBV29-1; d_gene: TRBD1; abundance: .; CDR3aa: CSVLGQGRDGYTF; CDR3nt: TGCAGCGTCCTTGGACAGGGGAGGGATGGCTACACCTTC
len: 14; j_gene: TRBJ1-4; v_gene: TRBV6-1; d_gene: TRBD1; abundance: .; CDR3aa: CASSRDRGEEKLFF; CDR3nt: TGTGCCAGCAGTCGGGACAGGGGGGAGGAAAAACTGTTTTTT
len: 15; j_gene: TRBJ1-5; v_gene: TRBV30; d_gene: .; abundance: .; CDR3aa: CAWSVHPGGDQPQHF; CDR3nt: TGTGCCTGGAGTGTACATCCTGGGGGGGATCAGCCCCAGCATTTT
len: 13; j_gene: TRBJ1-2; v_gene: TRBV5-5; d_gene: TRBD1; abundance: .; CDR3aa: CASSLDRGHGYTF; CDR3nt: TGTGCCAGCAGCTTGGACAGGGGCCATGGCTACACCTTC
len: 13; j_gene: TRBJ1-6; v_gene: TRBV30; d_gene: TRBD1; abundance: .; CDR3aa: CAWRDRANSPLHF; CDR3nt: TGTGCCTGGAGGGACAGGGCGAATTCACCCCTCCACTTT
len: 17; j_gene: TRBJ2-1; v_gene: TRBV9; d_gene: .; abundance: .; CDR3aa: CASSVGAYRSSYNEQFF; CDR3nt: TGTGCCAGCAGCGTAGGAGCGTACAGGAGCTCCTACAATGAGCAGTTCTTC
len: 14; j_gene: TRBJ1-4; v_gene: TRBV4-3; d_gene: .; abundance: .; CDR3aa: CASSHGQRDEKLFF; CDR3nt: TGCGCCAGCAGCCACGGACAACGGGATGAAAAACTGTTTTTT
len: 18; j_gene: TRBJ2-7; v_gene: TRBV13; d_gene: .; abundance: .; CDR3aa: CASSKRIGTPGGSYEQYF; CDR3nt: TGTGCCAGCAGCAAACGGATCGGGACCCCCGGGGGTAGCTACGAGCAGTACTTC
len: 14; j_gene: TRBJ1-2; v_gene: TRBV9; d_gene: TRBD1; abundance: once; CDR3aa: CASSVGTANYGYTF; CDR3nt: TGTGCCAGCAGCGTTGGGACAGCTAACTATGGCTACACCTTC
len: 17; j_gene: TRBJ2-3; v_gene: TRBV7-3; d_gene: TRBD2; abundance: .; CDR3aa: CASSLTGPSGGPDTQYF; CDR3nt: TGTGCCAGCAGCTTAACGGGTCCTAGCGGGGGTCCAGATACGCAGTATTTT